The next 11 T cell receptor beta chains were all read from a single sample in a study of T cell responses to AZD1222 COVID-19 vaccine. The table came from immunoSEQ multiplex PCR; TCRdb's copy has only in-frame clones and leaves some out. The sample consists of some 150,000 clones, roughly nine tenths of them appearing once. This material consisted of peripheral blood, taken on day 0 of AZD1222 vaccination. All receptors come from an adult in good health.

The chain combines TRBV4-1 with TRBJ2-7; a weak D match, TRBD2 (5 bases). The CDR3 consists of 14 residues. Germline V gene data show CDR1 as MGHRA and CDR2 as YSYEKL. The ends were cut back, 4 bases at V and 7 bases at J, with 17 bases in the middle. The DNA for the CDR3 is TGCGCCAGCAGCCCCCCGGACGTATCGGGAGAGCAGTACTTC. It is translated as CASSPPDVSGEQYF.

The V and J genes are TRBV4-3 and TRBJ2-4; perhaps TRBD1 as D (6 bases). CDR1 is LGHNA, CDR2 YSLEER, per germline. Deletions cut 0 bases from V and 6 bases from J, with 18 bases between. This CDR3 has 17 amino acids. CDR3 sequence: CASSQDRRQAVRNIQYF. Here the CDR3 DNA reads TGCGCCAGCAGCCAAGATAGGAGACAGGCGGTCAGAAACATTCAGTACTTC.

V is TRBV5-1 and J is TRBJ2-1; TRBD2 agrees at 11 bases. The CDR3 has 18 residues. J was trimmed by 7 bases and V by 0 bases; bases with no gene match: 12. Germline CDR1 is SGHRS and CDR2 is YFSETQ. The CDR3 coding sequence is TGCGCCAGCAGCTTGGCTAGCGGGGGGTCCTCCCTTAGTAATGAGCAGTTCTTC. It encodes CASSLASGGSSLSNEQFF.

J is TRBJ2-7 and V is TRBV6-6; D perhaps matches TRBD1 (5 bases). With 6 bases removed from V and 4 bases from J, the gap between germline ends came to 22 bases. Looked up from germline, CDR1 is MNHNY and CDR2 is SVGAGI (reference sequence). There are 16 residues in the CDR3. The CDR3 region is CASSLSESGILYEQYV. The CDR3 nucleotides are TGTGCCAGCAGCCTTTCAGAGTCAGGGATCCTTTACGAGCAGTACGTC.

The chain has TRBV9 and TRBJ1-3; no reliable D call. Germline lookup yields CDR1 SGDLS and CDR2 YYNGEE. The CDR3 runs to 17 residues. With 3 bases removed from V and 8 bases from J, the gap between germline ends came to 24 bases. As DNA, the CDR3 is TGTGCCAGCAGCGCTCCCTTGGCCCCGAGAGGAGGTGACACCATATATTTT. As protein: CASSAPLAPRGGDTIYF.

The CDR3 bases are TGTGCCAGCAGCCGGACAGGGGCTGAAAAACTGTTTTTT. Translation gives CASSRTGAEKLFF. V and J are TRBV2 and TRBJ1-4, with 9 bases fitting TRBD1. Germline assignment: CDR1 SNHLY and CDR2 FYNNEI. The CDR3 covers 13 residues. Trimming took 6 bases from V and 7 from J; bases not matched to a gene: 3.

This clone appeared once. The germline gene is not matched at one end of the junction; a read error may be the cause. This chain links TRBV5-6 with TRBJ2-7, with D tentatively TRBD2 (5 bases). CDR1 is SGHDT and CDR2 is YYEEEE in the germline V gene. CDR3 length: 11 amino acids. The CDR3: CASSSRASLEF. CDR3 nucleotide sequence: TGTGCCAGCAGCTCGAGGGCCAGTCTCGAGTTC.

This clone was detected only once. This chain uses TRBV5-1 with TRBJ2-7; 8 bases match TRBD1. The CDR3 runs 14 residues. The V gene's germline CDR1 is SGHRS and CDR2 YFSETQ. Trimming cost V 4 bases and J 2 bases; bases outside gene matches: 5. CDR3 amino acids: CASSPGTGTYEQYF. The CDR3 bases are TGCGCCAGCAGCCCCGGGACAGGCACCTACGAGCAGTACTTC.

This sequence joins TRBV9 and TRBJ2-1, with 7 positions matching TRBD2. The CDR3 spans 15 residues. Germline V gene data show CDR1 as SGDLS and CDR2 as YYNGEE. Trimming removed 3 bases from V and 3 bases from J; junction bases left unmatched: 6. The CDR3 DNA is TGTGCCAGCAGCGCCGGACTAGGAGGCTACAATGAGCAGTTCTTC. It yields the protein CASSAGLGGYNEQFF.

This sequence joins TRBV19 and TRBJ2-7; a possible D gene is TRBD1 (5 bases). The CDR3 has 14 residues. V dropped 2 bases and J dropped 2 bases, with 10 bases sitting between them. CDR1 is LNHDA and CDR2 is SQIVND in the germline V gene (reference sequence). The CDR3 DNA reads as TGTGCCAGTAGTATAACCAGGGTAACCTACGAGCAGTACTTC. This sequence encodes CASSITRVTYEQYF.

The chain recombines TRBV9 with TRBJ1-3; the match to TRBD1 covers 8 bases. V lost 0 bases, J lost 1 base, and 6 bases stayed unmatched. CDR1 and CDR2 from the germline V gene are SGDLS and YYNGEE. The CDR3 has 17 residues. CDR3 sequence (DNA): TGTGCCAGCAGCGTAGTAAGCACAGGGGGGTCTGGAAACACCATATATTTT. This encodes CASSVVSTGGSGNTIYF.